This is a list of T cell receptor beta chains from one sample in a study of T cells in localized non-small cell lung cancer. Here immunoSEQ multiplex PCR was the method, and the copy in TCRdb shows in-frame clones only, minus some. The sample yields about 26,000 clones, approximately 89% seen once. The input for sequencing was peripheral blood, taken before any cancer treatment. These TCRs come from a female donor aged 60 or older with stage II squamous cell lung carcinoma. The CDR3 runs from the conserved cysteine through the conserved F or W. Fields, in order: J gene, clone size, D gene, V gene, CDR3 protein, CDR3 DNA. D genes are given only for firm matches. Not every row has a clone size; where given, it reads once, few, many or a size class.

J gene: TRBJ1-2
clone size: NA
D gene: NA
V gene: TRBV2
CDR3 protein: CASEGGAYGYTF
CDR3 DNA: TGTGCCAGCGAGGGGGGCGCATATGGCTACACCTTC

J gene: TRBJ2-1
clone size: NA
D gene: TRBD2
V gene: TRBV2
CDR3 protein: CASSSTSGGEQFF
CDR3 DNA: TGTGCCAGCAGTTCGACTAGCGGGGGGGAGCAGTTCTTC

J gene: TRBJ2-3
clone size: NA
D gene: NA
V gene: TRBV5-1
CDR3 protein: CASTRDGGREDTQYF
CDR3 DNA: TGCGCCAGCACCCGGGACGGGGGGCGGGAAGATACGCAGTATTTT

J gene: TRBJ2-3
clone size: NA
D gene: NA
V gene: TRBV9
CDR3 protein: CASTPRRGRTDTQYF
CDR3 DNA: TGTGCCAGCACCCCCCGGCGGGGGCGCACAGATACGCAGTATTTT

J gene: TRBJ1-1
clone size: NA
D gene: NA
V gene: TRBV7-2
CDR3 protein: CASSLGGWSTEAFF
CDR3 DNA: TGTGCCAGCAGCTTAGGGGGGTGGAGCACTGAAGCTTTCTTT

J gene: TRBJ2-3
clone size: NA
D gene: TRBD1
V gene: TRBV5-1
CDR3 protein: CASSLATGWTDTQYF
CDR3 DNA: TGCGCCAGCAGCTTGGCGACAGGGTGGACAGATACGCAGTATTTT

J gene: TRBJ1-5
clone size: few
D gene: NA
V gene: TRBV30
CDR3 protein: CAWSRDSNQPQHF
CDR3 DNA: TGTGCCTGGAGTAGAGATAGCAATCAGCCCCAGCATTTT

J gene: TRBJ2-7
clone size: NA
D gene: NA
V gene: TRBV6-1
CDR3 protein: CASSDYRGSYEQYF
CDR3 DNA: TGTGCCAGCAGTGACTACCGGGGATCCTACGAGCAGTACTTC

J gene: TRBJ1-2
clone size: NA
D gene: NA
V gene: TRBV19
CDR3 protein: CASSIPNYGYTF
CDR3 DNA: TGTGCCAGTAGTATACCTAACTATGGCTACACCTTC

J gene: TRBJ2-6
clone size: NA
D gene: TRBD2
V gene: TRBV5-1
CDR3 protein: CASSPREGNSGANVLTF
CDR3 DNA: TGCGCCAGCAGCCCCCGGGAGGGGAACTCTGGGGCCAACGTCCTGACTTTC

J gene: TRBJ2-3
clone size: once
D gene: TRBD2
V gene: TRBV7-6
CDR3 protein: CASSLGLAGTTTDTQYF
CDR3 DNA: TGTGCCAGCAGCCTTGGACTAGCGGGGACAACCACAGATACGCAGTATTTT

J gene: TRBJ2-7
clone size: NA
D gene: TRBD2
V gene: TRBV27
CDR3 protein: CASSFLSAGGGYEQYF
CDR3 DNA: TGTGCCAGCAGTTTCCTCTCCGCGGGAGGAGGCTACGAGCAGTACTTC

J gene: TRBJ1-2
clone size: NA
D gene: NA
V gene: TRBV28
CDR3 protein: CASSEEQLYGYTF
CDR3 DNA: TGTGCCAGCAGTGAGGAACAGCTCTATGGCTACACCTTC

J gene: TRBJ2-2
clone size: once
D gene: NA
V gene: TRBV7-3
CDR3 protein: CASSLVGGLDTGELFF
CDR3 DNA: TGTGCCAGCAGCTTAGTCGGAGGGCTTGACACCGGGGAGCTGTTTTTT

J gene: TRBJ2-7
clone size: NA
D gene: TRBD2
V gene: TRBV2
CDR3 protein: CASSPGTSGNEQYF
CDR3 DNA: TGTGCCAGCAGTCCCGGGACTAGCGGCAACGAGCAGTACTTC

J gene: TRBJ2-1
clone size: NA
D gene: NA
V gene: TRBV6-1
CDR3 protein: CASRAPGSLLSEQFF
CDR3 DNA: TGTGCCAGCAGAGCTCCAGGGAGTTTACTGTCTGAGCAGTTCTTC

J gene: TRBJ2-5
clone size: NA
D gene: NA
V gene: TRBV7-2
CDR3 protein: CASSSWQGYPETQYF
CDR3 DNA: TGTGCCAGCAGCTCCTGGCAGGGGTACCCGGAGACCCAGTACTTC

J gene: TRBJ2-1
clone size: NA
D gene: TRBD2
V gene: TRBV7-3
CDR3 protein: CASSSLAGGLGNEQFF
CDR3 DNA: TGTGCCAGCAGCTCCCTAGCGGGGGGGCTGGGAAATGAGCAGTTCTTC

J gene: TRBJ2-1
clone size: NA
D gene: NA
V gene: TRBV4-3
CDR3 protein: CASSQGLSGGTNEQFF
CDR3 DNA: TGCGCCAGCAGCCAAGGTCTATCGGGGGGCACCAATGAGCAGTTCTTC

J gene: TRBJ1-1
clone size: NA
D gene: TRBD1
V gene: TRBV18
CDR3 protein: CASSPRTGRNTEAFF
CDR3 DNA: TGTGCCAGCTCACCCAGGACAGGAAGGAACACTGAAGCTTTCTTT

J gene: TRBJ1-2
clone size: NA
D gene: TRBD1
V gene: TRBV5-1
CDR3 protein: CASSSGTGVPGYTF
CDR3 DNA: TGCGCCAGCAGTTCCGGGACAGGGGTTCCTGGCTACACCTTC

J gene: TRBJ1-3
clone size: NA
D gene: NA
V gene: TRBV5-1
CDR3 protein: CASSSRRSGIDSGNTIYF
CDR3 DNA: TGCGCCAGCAGCTCTAGAAGGTCGGGAATTGACTCTGGAAACACCATATATTTT

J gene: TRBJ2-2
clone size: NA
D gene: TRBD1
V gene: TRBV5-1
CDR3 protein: CASSLGQGWATGELFF
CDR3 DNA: TGCGCCAGCAGCTTAGGACAGGGGTGGGCCACCGGGGAGCTGTTTTTT

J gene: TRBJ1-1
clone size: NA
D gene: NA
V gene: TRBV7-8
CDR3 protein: CASSLTWGTEAFF
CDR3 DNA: TGTGCCAGCAGCCTTACATGGGGCACTGAAGCTTTCTTT

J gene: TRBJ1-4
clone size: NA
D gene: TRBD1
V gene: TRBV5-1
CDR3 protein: CASSLPGSGGSEKLFF
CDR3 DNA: TGCGCCAGCAGCCTACCCGGCTCAGGGGGCAGTGAAAAACTGTTTTTT

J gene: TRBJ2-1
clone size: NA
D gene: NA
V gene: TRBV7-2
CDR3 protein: CASNPSAGHNEQFF
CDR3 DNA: TGTGCCAGCAACCCTAGCGCGGGCCACAATGAGCAGTTCTTC

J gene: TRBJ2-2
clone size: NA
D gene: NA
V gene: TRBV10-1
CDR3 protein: CASSERAGELFF
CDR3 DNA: TGCGCCAGCAGTGAGCGGGCCGGGGAGCTGTTTTTT